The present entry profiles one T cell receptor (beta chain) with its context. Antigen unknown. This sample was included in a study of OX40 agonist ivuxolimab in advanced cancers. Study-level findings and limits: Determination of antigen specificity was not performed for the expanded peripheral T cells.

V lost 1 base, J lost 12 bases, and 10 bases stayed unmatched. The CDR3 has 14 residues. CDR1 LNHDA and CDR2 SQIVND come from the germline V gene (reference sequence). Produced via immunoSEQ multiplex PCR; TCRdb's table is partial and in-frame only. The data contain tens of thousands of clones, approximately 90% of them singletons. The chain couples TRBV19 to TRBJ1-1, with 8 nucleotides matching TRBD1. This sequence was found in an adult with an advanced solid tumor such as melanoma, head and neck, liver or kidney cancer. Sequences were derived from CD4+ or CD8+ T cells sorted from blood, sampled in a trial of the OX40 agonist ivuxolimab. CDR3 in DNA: TGTGCCAGTAGTATAGCCCTAAGGACAGGGAATACTTTCTTT. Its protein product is CASSIALRTGNTFF.